Listed here are 29 T cell receptor beta chains from one sample, sequenced in a study of T cells in Graves' hyperthyroidism and ophthalmopathy. Amplified TCR beta CDR3 regions came from RNA transcripts. Initially, a first-round RT-PCR of the TCR CDR3 employed the HTBI primer set. TCRdb analysed the multiplex PCR reads with MiXCR anew, one entry per CDR3 protein. The sample holds some 490,000 distinct CDR3 sequences, roughly a sixth seen once. The material sequenced was blood. The receptors stem from a woman aged 30 to 39 with Graves' ophthalmopathy.

This clonotype has ten or more counts. V gene TRBV4-3 combines with J gene TRBJ1-5; D unresolved. In germline, CDR1 is LGHNA, CDR2 YSLEER. This CDR3 is built from 14 residues. V was clipped by 0 bases and J by 2 bases, with 5 bases between them. The CDR3 is CASSQERGNQPQHF. For the CDR3, the DNA is TGCGCCAGCAGCCAAGAAAGGGGCAATCAGCCCCAGCATTTT.

The count of this clonotype is one. A much larger clone lies one base from this, so it may be a read error. V usage is TRBV28 and J usage is TRBJ2-3; perhaps TRBD1 as D (7 bases). The CDR3 loop spans 16 amino acids. Germline V gene data show CDR1 as MDHEN and CDR2 as SYDVKM. The DNA for the CDR3 is TGTGCCAGCAGGGAGACAGGGAGGTTCGGCACAGGTACGCAGTATTTT. Its translation is CASRETGRFGTGTQYF.

The chain couples TRBV4-2 to TRBJ2-3; 8 nucleotides line up with TRBD2. The CDR3 is 17 amino acids. The V gene end was trimmed by 0 bases and the J gene end by 5 bases; junction bases not matched to a gene: 10. Germline V gene lookup returns CDR1 LGHNA and CDR2 YNFKEQ. CDR3 sequence reads: CASSQEGSSGTVDTQYF. The CDR3 region has the DNA TGTGCCAGCAGCCAAGAGGGTAGTAGCGGGACGGTAGATACGCAGTATTTT.

This clonotype was seen ten or more times. The rearrangement uses TRBV24-1 and TRBJ2-3; 8 bases agree with TRBD2. This CDR3 region has 15 residues. Germline V CDR1 and CDR2: KGHDR, SFDVKD. V shed 4 bases and J 2 bases; nucleotides not matched to a gene: 4. CDR3 DNA: TGTGCCACCAGTGACCCGGGACTAGACACAGATACGCAGTATTTT. Protein: CATSDPGLDTDTQYF.

This clonotype has at least ten counts. V and J are TRBV2 and TRBJ2-4; 11 positions match TRBD2. The trim removed 5 bases at V and 0 bases at J, leaving 0 bases unmatched. From germline, CDR1 is SNHLY and CDR2 FYNNEI. The CDR3 is made up of 15 amino acids. The CDR3 bases are TGTGCCAGCAGTACTAGCGGGGGAGCCAAAAACATTCAGTACTTC. It codes for CASSTSGGAKNIQYF.

The rearrangement uses TRBV12-3 or TRBV12-4 and TRBJ2-5; 9 nucleotides align to TRBD2. The CDR3 consists of 16 residues. Trimming at V came to 2 bases and at J to 2 bases, leaving 6 bases not matched to a gene. CDR3 DNA: TGTGCCAGCAGTTTAACGCTAGCGGGATGGCAAGAGACCCAGTACTTC. Translating gives CASSLTLAGWQETQYF.

Many counts were recorded for this clonotype. The rearrangement joins TRBV9 to TRBJ2-1; 8 bases match TRBD2. With 3 bases clipped from V and 8 bases from J, the junction kept 13 bases outside the gene matches. This CDR3 has 16 amino acids. The germline CDR1 and CDR2 sequences are SGDLS and YYNGEE. DNA of the CDR3: TGTGCCAGCAGCGCACAGACTAGCGTATCCCCGGATGAGCAGTTCTTC. Encoded protein: CASSAQTSVSPDEQFF.

This clonotype was observed at least ten times. The rearrangement links TRBV6-5 to TRBJ2-2, with D tentatively TRBD2 (5 bases). Trimming cost V 0 bases and J 0 bases, with 17 bases left between them. This CDR3 is 19 amino acids long. In germline, CDR1 is MNHEY, CDR2 SVGAGI. CDR3 sequence: CASSYSRLGDSPNTGELFF. CDR3 DNA: TGTGCCAGCAGTTACTCGCGCCTCGGGGATTCCCCGAACACCGGGGAGCTGTTTTTT.

This clonotype was observed at least ten times. Here the CDR3 reads CSPRPTSTVIEQFF. The CDR3 region has the DNA TGCAGTCCAAGGCCGACTAGCACGGTCATTGAGCAGTTCTTC. The chain carries TRBV20-1 and TRBJ2-1, with 7 bases aligning to TRBD2. The CDR3 sequence is 14 residues long. From germline, CDR1 is DFQATT and CDR2 SNEGSKA (reference sequence). With V trimmed by 8 bases and J by 9 bases, 16 bases remained unmatched.

In this sample, this clonotype turned up many times. The chain links TRBV5-1 to TRBJ2-1; 9 nucleotides match TRBD1. The CDR3 loop spans 17 amino acids. The germline V gene encodes CDR1 SGHRS and CDR2 YFSETQ. Trimming took 4 bases from V and 8 from J; bases not matched to a gene: 16. CDR3 region: CASSALTPGQGVDEQFF. CDR3 coding DNA: TGCGCCAGCAGCGCCTTAACACCGGGACAGGGAGTCGATGAGCAGTTCTTC.

This clonotype has only a few counts. The genes are TRBV7-6 and TRBJ1-2, with a possible D match to TRBD1 (6 bases). The CDR3 loop spans 13 amino acids. Between the trimmed V and J ends, which lost 4 bases and 5 bases, there was a span of 11 bases. CDR1 SGHVS and CDR2 FNYEAQ come from the germline V gene. For the CDR3, the DNA is TGTGCCAGCAGCTCCGGGGGGGCTTATGGCTACACCTTC. Protein sequence: CASSSGGAYGYTF.

As for this clonotype: The junction departs from germline at one end; a sequencing error may be responsible. This chain links TRBV4-3 with TRBJ1-1, with D unresolved. The germline V gene encodes CDR1 LGHNA and CDR2 YSLEER. CDR3 length: 14 amino acids. The CDR3 DNA reads as TGCGCCGGCAGCCCCTACGTAGGGAACACTGAAGCTTTCTTT. This encodes CAGSPYVGNTEAFF.

This clonotype has just one count. In DNA, the CDR3 is TGTGCCAGCAGCCAAGGGACTGGATTGAGCTATGGCTACACCTTC. Encoded protein: CASSQGTGLSYGYTF. This chain uses TRBV9 with TRBJ1-2, with D possibly being TRBD1 (5 bases). V was clipped by 4 bases and J by 4 bases, with 17 bases between them. The CDR3 is made up of 15 amino acids. Germline CDR1 reads SGDLS; CDR2 reads YYNGEE.

The V and J genes are TRBV6-2 or TRBV6-3 and TRBJ1-2; unclear D gene. Germline V gene sequence: CDR1 MNHEY, CDR2 SVGEGT. V was clipped by 6 bases and J by 4 bases, with 24 bases between them. The CDR3 length is 17 residues. CDR3 protein: CASSHLYTWNDAYGYTF. The DNA for the CDR3 is TGTGCCAGCAGCCATCTTTACACATGGAACGACGCCTATGGCTACACCTTC.

This clonotype was recorded many times. The chain recombines TRBV28 with TRBJ2-7; D uncertain. The CDR3 is 10 amino acids. Germline CDR1 is MDHEN and CDR2 is SYDVKM. Trimming pared 6 bases from V and 5 bases from J, leaving 5 bases between. The CDR3, as DNA: TGTGCCAGCAGAGGAAACGAGCAGTACTTC. Protein product: CASRGNEQYF.

This clonotype has just a few counts. V gene TRBV6-1 combines with J gene TRBJ1-2; the D is unclear. The CDR3 has 13 residues. Germline assignment: CDR1 MNHNS and CDR2 SASEGT. With 5 bases removed from V and 8 bases from J, the gap between germline ends came to 15 bases. The CDR3 protein is CASSFDLGRGYTF. In nucleotides, the CDR3 is TGTGCCAGCAGTTTTGACCTTGGTCGGGGCTACACCTTC.

J is TRBJ2-7 and V is TRBV6-2 or TRBV6-3, with D possibly matching TRBD2 (5 bases). This CDR3 has 16 residues. Between the trimmed V and J ends, which lost 5 bases and 5 bases, there was a span of 22 bases. Germline CDR1 MNHEY, CDR2 SVGEGT. The CDR3 DNA is TGTGCCAGCAGTGCAGGACTCTTATCCCCGATGAACGAGCAGTACTTC. Translated: CASSAGLLSPMNEQYF.

This CDR3 reads CSAPIAGVVDNEQFF. The CDR3 coding sequence is TGCAGTGCTCCCATAGCGGGAGTAGTAGACAATGAGCAGTTCTTC. The chain is built from TRBV20-1 and TRBJ2-1; 9 positions agree with TRBD2. This CDR3 comprises 15 residues. The V segment lost 5 bases and the J segment 5 bases; nucleotides outside the gene matches: 10. Germline V gene sequence: CDR1 DFQATT, CDR2 SNEGSKA (reference sequence).

This clonotype was counted ten times or more. V and J are TRBV12-3 or TRBV12-4 and TRBJ1-5; D might be TRBD1 (6 bases). V was cut by 5 bases and J by 5 bases, with 13 bases left in between. The CDR3 has 14 residues. The CDR3 DNA reads as TGTGCCAGCAGTAAAGCCCACAGGGATCAGCCCCAGCATTTT. Protein sequence: CASSKAHRDQPQHF.

This clonotype was picked up many times. The chain carries TRBV7-9 and TRBJ2-1; D unresolved. Trimming cost V 5 bases and J 0 bases, with 14 bases left between them. The germline V gene encodes CDR1 SEHNR and CDR2 FQNEAQ (reference sequence). The CDR3 has 16 amino acids. The CDR3 sequence: CASSPLVQSSYNEQFF. The CDR3 nucleotides read TGTGCCAGCAGCCCCCTGGTCCAGAGCTCCTACAATGAGCAGTTCTTC.

The chain uses TRBV14 and TRBJ2-1; 9 positions match TRBD1. V gave up 2 bases and J gave up 6 bases; unmatched junction bases: 2. Germline CDR1 is SGHDN and CDR2 is FVKESK. This CDR3 contains 14 residues. The CDR3: CASSQLGQGNEQFF. DNA for the CDR3: TGTGCCAGCAGCCAACTGGGACAGGGCAATGAGCAGTTCTTC.

In its sample, this clonotype was seen many times. This chain connects TRBV20-1 to TRBJ1-2; perhaps TRBD1 as D (5 bases). CDR1 and CDR2 from the germline V gene are DFQATT and SNEGSKA (reference sequence). The CDR3 runs 13 residues. Trimming removed 3 bases from V and 8 bases from J, with 16 bases in between. CDR3 bases: TGCAGTGCTAGTTTGATCGGGGCAGGGGGCTACACCTTC. Translation: CSASLIGAGGYTF.

This clonotype was recorded many times. The rearrangement uses TRBV7-2 and TRBJ2-7; maybe TRBD2 (6 bases). The V and J ends lost 4 bases and 2 bases respectively, with 9 bases between them. Per the germline V gene, CDR1 is SGHTA and CDR2 is FQGNSA. The CDR3 covers 13 residues. The CDR3 DNA is TGTGCCAGCAGCTACCGGGAGACCTACGAGCAGTACTTC. The encoded protein is CASSYRETYEQYF.

The rearrangement joins TRBV9 to TRBJ2-1; TRBD1 aligns across 7 bases. CDR3 length equals 16 residues. Germline CDR1 is SGDLS and CDR2 is YYNGEE. V shed 2 bases, J shed 0 bases, and the junction held 5 bases outside the gene matches. The CDR3: CASSVIGDSSYNEQFF. The CDR3 nucleotides read TGTGCCAGCAGCGTTATCGGGGACAGCTCCTACAATGAGCAGTTCTTC.

The chain employs TRBV28 and TRBJ2-1; 11 bases fit TRBD2. The germline CDR1 and CDR2 sequences are MDHEN and SYDVKM. The trim removed 5 bases at V and 0 bases at J, leaving 6 bases unmatched. This CDR3 spans 17 amino acids. CDR3 bases: TGTGCCAGCAGTCCCATGCTAGCGGGAGGCTCCTACAATGAGCAGTTCTTC. Its translation: CASSPMLAGGSYNEQFF.

This clonotype was counted at least ten times. This chain links TRBV28 with TRBJ1-5; no clear D. The CDR3 totals 15 residues. In germline, CDR1 is MDHEN, CDR2 SYDVKM. V was cut by 5 bases and J by 3 bases, with 14 bases left in between. The CDR3 region has the DNA TGTGCCAGCAGTGAACGGGATAGGGACAATCAGCCCCAGCATTTT. Encoded protein: CASSERDRDNQPQHF.

The rearrangement links TRBV10-3 to TRBJ2-1; TRBD1 matches at 10 bases. The CDR3 contains 18 residues. Germline CDR1 reads ENHRY; CDR2 reads SYGVKD. V shed 11 bases, J shed 0 bases, and the junction held 16 bases outside the gene matches. The CDR3 DNA is TGTGCCGTCGGCGGACAGGGGGAGGGTATGAGCTCCTACAATGAGCAGTTCTTC. It is translated as CAVGGQGEGMSSYNEQFF.

The gene calls are TRBV6-5 and TRBJ2-1, with a tentative D call TRBD2 (5 bases). Trimming cost V 2 bases and J 8 bases, with 10 bases left between them. The CDR3 spans 13 residues. The germline V gene has CDR1 MNHEY and CDR2 SVGAGI. In DNA, the CDR3 is TGTGCCAGCAGTTACGCTCGGACTCATGAGCAGTTCTTC. Protein sequence: CASSYARTHEQFF.

This clonotype was counted between two and nine times. The chain has TRBV4-3 and TRBJ2-4; D is ambiguous. Trimming shortened V by 0 bases and J by 3 bases, and 15 bases separated the two germline ends. Germline loops: CDR1 LGHNA, CDR2 YSLEER. The CDR3 length is 17 residues. CDR3 protein: CASSQDPNSLDKNIQYF. CDR3 sequence (DNA): TGCGCCAGCAGCCAAGATCCGAATAGCTTGGACAAAAACATTCAGTACTTC.